One and the same sample provided the 19 T cell receptor beta chains below, sequenced in a study of blood T cell repertoires in COVID-19. Using immunoSEQ multiplex PCR, the repertoire was profiled, and TCRdb retains in-frame clones only, with some absent. Among roughly 170,000 clones listed, 74% were seen once. The sample was peripheral blood. These receptors all come from an elderly woman with acute or convalescent COVID-19.

The rearrangement joins TRBV6-5 to TRBJ1-1; possible D gene TRBD1, 5 bases. CDR3 length equals 14 residues. CDR1 is MNHEY, CDR2 SVGAGI, per germline. With 6 bases removed from V and 4 bases from J, the gap between germline ends came to 15 bases. The CDR3 sequence is CASSRPEGVTEAFF. The CDR3 DNA reads TGTGCCAGCAGCCGACCCGAAGGGGTCACTGAAGCTTTCTTT.

This chain uses TRBV6-5 with TRBJ1-2, with D possibly matching TRBD1 (6 bases). Trimming took off 5 bases at V and 6 bases at J, with 19 bases between the two ends. The CDR3 spans 15 residues. Germline assignment: CDR1 MNHEY and CDR2 SVGAGI. CDR3 bases: TGTGCCAGCAGTCCCCAAGGCGGGGGCCCGGATGGCTACACCTTC. This gives the protein CASSPQGGGPDGYTF.

As regards this clone: The same CDR3 is also encoded by other DNA sequences in this sample. The chain carries TRBV7-2 and TRBJ1-1, with 7 bases identical to TRBD1. CDR3 length: 16 amino acids. Trimming removed 2 bases from V and 3 bases from J; junction bases left unmatched: 9. In germline, CDR1 is SGHTA, CDR2 FQGNSA. CDR3 loop: CASSLYSGTAYTEAFF. The CDR3 DNA reads as TGTGCCAGCAGCTTATACTCCGGGACAGCGTACACTGAAGCTTTCTTT.

Concerning this clone itself: Other DNA sequences in this sample translate to the same CDR3. This chain uses TRBV3-1 (or the pseudogene TRBV3-2) with TRBJ1-5, with unresolved D. Germline V gene data show CDR1 as LGHDT and CDR2 as YNNKEL (reference sequence). This CDR3 has 13 residues. Trimming pared 0 bases from V and 7 bases from J, leaving 7 bases between. CDR3 DNA sequence: TGTGCCAGCAGCCAAGATCGGTACCAGCCCCAGCATTTT. Its protein is CASSQDRYQPQHF.

The rearrangement uses TRBV3-1 (or the pseudogene TRBV3-2) and TRBJ2-1; D gene ambiguous. CDR1 and CDR2 (germline): LGHDT, YNNKEL (reference sequence). Trimming left V 0 bases short and J 9 bases short, with 15 bases between. The CDR3 spans 15 residues. This chain's CDR3 is CASSQDQRESGEQFF. The CDR3 DNA reads TGTGCCAGCAGCCAAGACCAGCGAGAGTCCGGTGAGCAGTTCTTC.

The gene calls are TRBV24-1 and TRBJ2-7; D is possibly TRBD1 (5 bases). The germline V gene encodes CDR1 KGHDR and CDR2 SFDVKD. This CDR3 is built from 13 residues. The V end lost 5 bases, the J end lost 3 bases, and 10 bases lay between the germline ends. The CDR3 loop reads CATSGAGRYEQYF. In DNA, the CDR3 is TGTGCCACCAGTGGTGCAGGGCGCTACGAGCAGTACTTC.

The rearrangement links TRBV7-3 to TRBJ2-1, with a tentative D call TRBD1 (5 bases). The CDR3 extends over 15 amino acids. V was trimmed by 1 base and J by 4 bases, leaving 11 bases between them. Germline CDR1 reads SGHTA; CDR2 reads FQGTGA. The CDR3 loop is CASSLSQGQYNEQFF. Written as DNA, the CDR3 is TGTGCCAGCAGCTTAAGCCAGGGTCAGTACAATGAGCAGTTCTTC.

The chain recombines TRBV5-1 with TRBJ2-3, with TRBD2 matching over 13 bases. From germline, CDR1 is SGHRS and CDR2 YFSETQ. V lost 4 bases, J lost 4 bases, and 6 bases stayed unmatched. This CDR3 comprises 16 residues. CDR3 bases: TGCGCCAGCAGCACCGGACTAGCGGGAGATGCAGATACGCAGTATTTT. Translation: CASSTGLAGDADTQYF. The variable domain in full, with the rest retrieved from reference TRBV5-1 and TRBJ2-3, is KAGVTQTPRYLIKTRGQQVTLSCSPISGHRSVSWYQQTPGQGLQFLFEYFSETQRNKGNFPGRFSGRQFSNSRSEMNVSTLELGDSALYLCASSTGLAGDADTQYFGPGTRLTVL.

The V call is TRBV5-5, the J call TRBJ2-7; maybe TRBD1 (6 bases). The CDR3 covers 14 residues. CDR1 is SGHKS and CDR2 is YYEKEE in the germline V gene (reference sequence). The V gene lost 4 bases and the J gene lost 3 bases, with 14 bases spanning the gap. Here the CDR3 reads CASSPPGGGYEQYF. The CDR3 coding sequence is TGTGCCAGCAGCCCCCCTGGGGGCGGCTACGAGCAGTACTTC.

The chain couples TRBV28 to TRBJ2-5; 14 bases align to TRBD2. Unmatched junction bases numbered 8, after V lost 4 bases and J lost 4 bases. In germline, CDR1 is MDHEN, CDR2 SYDVKM. The CDR3 loop spans 17 amino acids. The CDR3 reads CASSSGLAGVGGETQYF. CDR3 sequence (DNA): TGTGCCAGCAGTTCGGGACTAGCGGGAGTAGGGGGAGAGACCCAGTACTTC. Filled out from reference TRBV28 and TRBJ2-5, the complete variable domain reads DVKVTQSSRYLVKRTGEKVFLECVQDMDHENMFWYRQDPGLGLRLIYFSYDVKMKEKGDIPEGYSVSREKKERFSLILESASTNQTSMYLCASSSGLAGVGGETQYFGPGTRLLVL.

The gene calls are TRBV11-2 and TRBJ2-1, with a possible D match to TRBD2 (6 bases). Deletions cut 6 bases from V and 8 bases from J, with 23 bases between. Germline-derived CDR1 and CDR2 are SGHAT and FQNNGV. This CDR3 comprises 16 residues. The chain's CDR3 is CASRSTTSGSFYEQFF. CDR3 nucleotide sequence: TGTGCCAGCAGGTCTACTACGAGCGGGTCCTTCTATGAGCAGTTCTTC.

The chain uses TRBV19 and TRBJ2-3, with a possible D match to TRBD2 (6 bases). Trimming shortened V by 0 bases and J by 4 bases, and 8 bases separated the two germline ends. The CDR3 covers 14 residues. From germline, CDR1 is LNHDA and CDR2 SQIVND (reference sequence). The CDR3 loop reads CASSIEEGSDTQYF. For the CDR3, the DNA is TGTGCCAGTAGTATAGAGGAGGGTTCAGATACGCAGTATTTT.

The chain links TRBV10-3 to TRBJ1-2; TRBD1 matches at 7 bases. The V gene's germline CDR1 is ENHRY and CDR2 SYGVKD. V trimming: 3 bases; J trimming: 5 bases; junction bases outside the gene matches: 9. The CDR3 covers 15 residues. The CDR3 nucleotides are TGTGCCATCAGTGACCTCGGGTCACAGGGGTATGGCTACACCTTC. Protein product: CAISDLGSQGYGYTF.

This clone has just a few counts. The rearrangement links TRBV24-1 to TRBJ2-1, with D possibly matching TRBD1 (5 bases). The CDR3 extends over 13 amino acids. The ends were cut back, 7 bases at V and 4 bases at J, with 10 bases in the middle. The germline gives CDR1 KGHDR, CDR2 SFDVKD. The CDR3 DNA reads TGTGCCACCAGCCCAGGGATATACAATGAGCAGTTCTTC. It codes for CATSPGIYNEQFF.

V and J are TRBV5-8 and TRBJ2-1, with TRBD2 matching 9 bases. The trim removed 3 bases at V and 1 base at J, leaving 5 bases unmatched. The CDR3 extends over 16 amino acids. CDR1 and CDR2 (germline): SGHTS, YDEGEE. CDR3 amino acids: CASSSTSGRSYNEQFF. Written as DNA, the CDR3 is TGTGCCAGCAGCTCTACCAGCGGGAGGTCCTACAATGAGCAGTTCTTC.

This chain links TRBV7-9 with TRBJ2-1; possibly TRBD1 for D (6 bases). Trimming removed 5 bases from V and 10 bases from J, with 21 bases in between. Germline V gene data show CDR1 as SEHNR and CDR2 as FQNEAQ (reference sequence). The length of the CDR3 is 15 residues. The CDR3: CASSLTRGGVGEQFF. DNA for the CDR3: TGTGCCAGCAGCCTAACTAGAGGGGGAGTTGGGGAGCAGTTCTTC. Full variable domain (missing parts from reference TRBV7-9 and TRBJ2-1): DTGVSQNPRHKITKRGQNVTFRCDPISEHNRLYWYRQTLGQGPEFLTYFQNEAQLEKSRLLSDRFSAERPKGSFSTLEIQRTEQGDSAMYLCASSLTRGGVGEQFFGPGTRLTVL.

This chain connects TRBV12-3 or TRBV12-4 to TRBJ2-5; 7 bases align to TRBD2. V was pared by 8 bases and J by 3 bases, with 3 bases of the junction left unmatched. There are 12 residues in the CDR3. The CDR3 sequence: CASLGGEETQYF. The CDR3 bases are TGTGCCAGCCTTGGGGGGGAAGAGACCCAGTACTTC.

This chain links TRBV24-1 with TRBJ2-7; perhaps TRBD2 as D (6 bases). V was trimmed by 4 bases and J by 8 bases, leaving 14 bases between them. The CDR3 loop spans 13 amino acids. In germline, CDR1 is KGHDR, CDR2 SFDVKD. The CDR3 reads CATSDEGGVKQYF. The CDR3 nucleotides read TGTGCCACCAGTGACGAAGGAGGGGTCAAGCAGTACTTC.

The gene calls are TRBV5-1 and TRBJ2-3, with TRBD2 matching 8 bases. J gave up 5 bases and V 5 bases, and 10 bases lay outside the gene matches. Germline V gene lookup returns CDR1 SGHRS and CDR2 YFSETQ. The CDR3 has 15 amino acids. CDR3 residues: CASRAGTRVIDTQYF. CDR3 DNA: TGCGCCAGCAGAGCCGGGACTAGAGTTATAGATACGCAGTATTTT.